Below are 26 T cell receptor beta chains sequenced from a single sample in a study of post-analysis software for immune sequencing data (dated by TCRdb to the mid-2010s). The antigens these receptors bind are not known. General study outcomes and caveats: Patients showed significantly higher frequencies than controls for several TRBV segments, among them TRBV5-6, TRBV5-1 and TRBV20-1.

The protocol used for the library was PCR. Sequenced using an Illumina HiSeq 2500. To reduce PCR and sequencing biases, unique molecular identifiers were incorporated into the TCR beta cDNA libraries. TCRdb applied fastp at Q25 and MiXCR to the public reads, then kept only in-frame beta chains. For every CDR3 protein sequence, its rows merge into one entry that carries the most common genes and DNA. Present in this sample are approximately 440,000 distinct CDR3 sequences, 40% to 55% of which were seen just once. Of the sample, around 10% falls within the top ten clones. The specimen sequenced was blood. The receptors derive from a girl aged 10 to 17 with multiple sclerosis.

This clonotype has a count of ten or more. The J gene is TRBJ2-5, the V gene TRBV15; 9 positions match TRBD2. Germline-derived CDR1 and CDR2 are LNHNV and YYDKDF (reference sequence). The ends lost 5 bases at V and 5 bases at J; junction bases unmatched: 12. This CDR3 has 16 amino acids. CDR3 in DNA: TGTGCCACCAGCGGGATACCGGGACTAGCATCGGAGACCCAGTACTTC. Protein sequence: CATSGIPGLASETQYF.

The J gene is TRBJ1-4, the V gene TRBV29-1; 8 positions match TRBD1. With V trimmed by 4 bases and J by 9 bases, 10 bases remained unmatched. The CDR3 extends over 14 amino acids. Germline V gives CDR1 SQVTM, CDR2 ANQGSEA. In DNA form, the CDR3 reads TGCAGCGTTGGCGCCGGGACAGGAGGAAAAAAACTGTTTTTT. It is translated as CSVGAGTGGKKLFF.

This clonotype was counted a few times. CDR3 DNA sequence: TGTGCCAGCAGTTTAGGGGACCGGGACTCCCGGTTCTTC. It translates to CASSLGDRDSRFF. This sequence joins TRBV12-3 or TRBV12-4 and TRBJ2-1; D may be TRBD2 (6 bases). Trimming took off 1 base at V and 15 bases at J, with 16 bases between the two ends. The CDR3 spans 13 residues.

The rearrangement links TRBV20-1 to TRBJ2-7; 8 bases are shared with TRBD2. This CDR3 region has 16 residues. CDR1 is DFQATT, CDR2 SNEGSKA, per germline (reference sequence). V shed 2 bases, J shed 4 bases, and the junction held 13 bases outside the gene matches. DNA of the CDR3: TGCAGTGCTAGAAAGGGACTAGTGGGAGTTGGGTACGAGCAGTACTTC. This translates into CSARKGLVGVGYEQYF.

V and J are TRBV20-1 and TRBJ1-1; no clear D gene. This CDR3 contains 13 residues. CDR1 is DFQATT and CDR2 is SNEGSKA in the germline V gene (reference sequence). Trimming removed 1 base at V and 11 bases at J, with 17 bases between. Here the CDR3 reads CSARGRSDVWAFF. CDR3 nucleotides: TGCAGTGCTAGAGGACGTTCAGATGTTTGGGCTTTCTTT.

The table lists this clonotype with a few counts. The gene calls are TRBV7-9 and TRBJ1-2, with D uncertain. This CDR3 comprises 14 residues. Between the trimmed V and J ends, which lost 2 bases and 4 bases, there was a span of 11 bases. From germline, CDR1 is SEHNR and CDR2 FQNEAQ (reference sequence). CDR3 protein: CASSLIGKAYGYTF. CDR3 bases: TGTGCCAGCAGCTTAATCGGGAAAGCCTATGGCTACACCTTC. The full variable domain, completed using reference TRBV7-9 and TRBJ1-2, is DTGVSQNPRHKITKRGQNVTFRCDPISEHNRLYWYRQTLGQGPEFLTYFQNEAQLEKSRLLSDRFSAERPKGSFSTLEIQRTEQGDSAMYLCASSLIGKAYGYTFGSGTRLTVV.

This clonotype was observed a few times. This chain connects TRBV4-1 to TRBJ1-2; possible D gene TRBD1, 6 bases. CDR1 is MGHRA and CDR2 is YSYEKL in the germline V gene. The V end lost 4 bases, the J end lost 8 bases, and 20 bases lay between the germline ends. The CDR3 length is 15 residues. This chain's CDR3 is CASSPSSGVPRGYTF. CDR3 nucleotide sequence: TGCGCCAGCAGCCCGTCCTCAGGGGTTCCCAGGGGCTACACCTTC.

The chain is built from TRBV6-1 and TRBJ2-1; possible D gene TRBD1, 6 bases. CDR3 length equals 15 residues. Germline CDR1 is MNHNS and CDR2 is SASEGT. V lost 2 bases to trimming and J lost 0 bases, with 8 bases between them. CDR3 in amino acids: CASSETGSSYNEQFF. CDR3 sequence (DNA): TGTGCCAGCAGTGAAACAGGGAGCTCCTACAATGAGCAGTTCTTC.

V usage is TRBV5-6 and J usage is TRBJ2-5, with 9 bases identical to TRBD2. This CDR3 region has 15 residues. Germline lookup yields CDR1 SGHDT and CDR2 YYEEEE. V shed 4 bases and J 5 bases; nucleotides not matched to a gene: 9. CDR3 sequence: CASSARGGTGETQYF. CDR3 DNA sequence: TGTGCCAGCAGCGCGCGGGGGGGCACGGGGGAGACCCAGTACTTC.

The V call is TRBV6-5, the J call TRBJ1-6; no clear D. Looked up from germline, CDR1 is MNHEY and CDR2 is SVGAGI. V was cut by 2 bases and J by 7 bases, with 3 bases left in between. The CDR3 runs 12 residues. CDR3 nucleotides: TGTGCCAGCAGTTACCGGAATTCACCCCTCCACTTT. It translates to CASSYRNSPLHF.

The rearrangement uses TRBV7-8 and TRBJ2-5; a weak D match, TRBD2 (5 bases). The CDR3 is made up of 14 amino acids. Per germline, CDR1 SGHVS and CDR2 FQNEAQ. V lost 5 bases to trimming and J lost 2 bases, with 12 bases between them. The CDR3 protein is CASSLREAQETQYF. The CDR3 DNA reads as TGTGCCAGCAGCCTCCGGGAAGCTCAAGAGACCCAGTACTTC.

CDR3 DNA sequence: TGTGCCAGCAGCTTATCGGGGAGGTACGGTGAAGCTTTCTTT. As protein: CASSLSGRYGEAFF. V gene TRBV7-2 combines with J gene TRBJ1-1; D remains ambiguous. The CDR3 spans 14 residues. Trimming pared 2 bases from V and 7 bases from J, leaving 14 bases between. Germline V gene lookup returns CDR1 SGHTA and CDR2 FQGNSA.

In its sample, this clonotype was seen a few times. The chain links TRBV11-3 to TRBJ2-5; 7 bases map to TRBD1. With V trimmed by 5 bases and J by 3 bases, 3 bases remained unmatched. Germline-derived CDR1 and CDR2 are SGHNT and YENEEA. This CDR3 region has 13 residues. Here the CDR3 reads CASSNDREETQYF. CDR3 DNA: TGTGCCAGCAGCAACGACAGGGAAGAGACCCAGTACTTC.

As concerns this clonotype: A read error is possible here, since a much larger clone lies one base away. The chain recombines TRBV6-7 with TRBJ2-7, with 7 bases matching TRBD1. TRBV6-7 carries the ORF label, with uncertain function. The J segment lost 6 bases and the V segment lost 6 bases, leaving 5 bases of the junction unmatched. CDR3 length: 12 amino acids. Here the CDR3 reads CASRWTGCEQYF. CDR3 in DNA: TGTGCCAGCAGGTGGACAGGTTGCGAGCAGTACTTC.

This clonotype has more than one count but fewer than ten. This sequence joins TRBV20-1 and TRBJ2-1, with unresolved D. This CDR3 has 12 amino acids. Germline V CDR1 and CDR2: DFQATT, SNEGSKA (reference sequence). The V gene lost 3 bases and the J gene lost 6 bases, with 9 bases spanning the gap. The CDR3 is CSASGLTNEQFF. In DNA, the CDR3 is TGCAGTGCTAGTGGTCTGACCAATGAGCAGTTCTTC.

The gene calls are TRBV6-1 and TRBJ1-5; tentatively, D is TRBD1 (5 bases). V lost 5 bases and J 6 bases, leaving 11 bases between the germline ends. CDR1 MNHNS and CDR2 SASEGT come from the germline V gene. The CDR3 spans 13 residues. The DNA for the CDR3 is TGTGCCAGCAGTCGGGACGGGATTCAGCCCCAGCATTTT. This sequence encodes CASSRDGIQPQHF.

This clonotype is a singleton in its sample. This chain joins TRBV7-2 and TRBJ2-5; 11 nucleotides match TRBD2. In germline, CDR1 is SGHTA, CDR2 FQGNSA. The trim removed 5 bases at V and 11 bases at J, leaving 13 bases unmatched. The CDR3 length is 15 residues. The CDR3 protein is CASSLSGRVGNEQYF. The CDR3 DNA reads TGTGCCAGCAGCCTTAGCGGGAGGGTAGGGAATGAGCAGTACTTC.

This clonotype was seen a handful of times. This chain uses TRBV11-2 with TRBJ2-2; perhaps TRBD2 as D (6 bases). CDR1 and CDR2 (germline): SGHAT, FQNNGV. CDR3 length: 15 amino acids. The germline V and J ends were trimmed by 1 base and 6 bases, with 12 bases remaining between them. CDR3 region: CASSLVLARAGELFF. CDR3 sequence (DNA): TGTGCCAGCAGCTTAGTTCTAGCGCGGGCCGGGGAGCTGTTTTTT.

The rearrangement joins TRBV7-9 to TRBJ2-5, with D possibly matching TRBD2 (5 bases). CDR1 and CDR2 (germline): SEHNR, FQNEAQ (reference sequence). The CDR3 runs 19 residues. Trimming left V 2 bases short and J 2 bases short, with 24 bases between. CDR3 in DNA: TGTGCCAGCAGCTTAAAGGTTTTCTCAGGACTTGAGGGACAAGAGACCCAGTACTTC. This encodes CASSLKVFSGLEGQETQYF.

The chain has TRBV12-3 or TRBV12-4 and TRBJ1-2; perhaps TRBD1 as D (5 bases). There are 15 residues in the CDR3. The V end was cut by 4 bases, the J end by 4 bases, with 16 bases between. As DNA, the CDR3 is TGTGCCAGCAGTTCCTCCACCCTCGACAGCTATGGCTACACCTTC. Encoded protein: CASSSSTLDSYGYTF.

This clonotype came up a few times. The chain couples TRBV10-3 to TRBJ2-7, with 7 nucleotides matching TRBD2. With 7 bases clipped from V and 4 bases from J, the junction kept 13 bases outside the gene matches. This CDR3 is built from 15 residues. The germline V gene encodes CDR1 ENHRY and CDR2 SYGVKD. The DNA for the CDR3 is TGTGCCATCATGGGAGCGGAGGCGGGAGCTTACGAGCAGTACTTC. This encodes CAIMGAEAGAYEQYF.

The table lists this clonotype with a few counts. The chain employs TRBV5-1 and TRBJ2-7; D is unresolved. This CDR3 comprises 12 residues. Germline CDR1 and CDR2: SGHRS and YFSETQ. Trimming stripped 4 bases from V and 5 bases from J, with 10 bases between. The CDR3 DNA reads TGCGCCAGCAGCGCTGTCAACGACGAGCAGTACTTC. This gives the protein CASSAVNDEQYF.

CDR3 region: CSVVQLAGANYNEQFF. The CDR3 nucleotides read TGCAGCGTTGTGCAACTAGCGGGAGCCAATTACAATGAGCAGTTCTTC. The rearrangement joins TRBV29-1 to TRBJ2-1; 11 bases map to TRBD2. CDR1 and CDR2 from the germline V gene are SQVTM and ANQGSEA. The CDR3 loop spans 16 amino acids. Unmatched junction bases numbered 9, after V lost 4 bases and J lost 4 bases.

The chain couples TRBV11-3 to TRBJ2-1; 9 nucleotides align to TRBD2. CDR3 size: 16 residues. After removal of 8 bases from V and 9 bases from J, the junction contained 17 bases not matched to a gene. Germline CDR1 SGHNT, CDR2 YENEEA. The CDR3 loop is CASHLGTEAGGGEQFF. The CDR3 coding sequence is TGTGCCAGCCACCTCGGTACCGAAGCGGGAGGAGGTGAGCAGTTCTTC.

This clonotype was detected many times. The chain has TRBV10-1 and TRBJ2-1; the match to TRBD1 covers 9 bases. V was clipped by 4 bases and J by 11 bases; unmatched bases: 9. CDR3 length: 14 residues. Germline V gene lookup returns CDR1 WNHNN and CDR2 SYGVQD (reference sequence). CDR3 nucleotide sequence: TGCGCCAGCAGTGCTCGGACAGGGGCCGCACAGCAGTTCTTC. Protein sequence: CASSARTGAAQQFF.

This clonotype was seen a few times. This sequence joins TRBV7-3 and TRBJ2-3; the match to TRBD2 covers 10 bases. The germline V gene encodes CDR1 SGHTA and CDR2 FQGTGA. The length of the CDR3 is 15 residues. V lost 5 bases and J lost 6; bases outside the gene matches: 8. The CDR3 DNA sequence: TGTGCCAGCAGCCCCCGACTAGCGGGCATGGATACGCAGTATTTT. Translation: CASSPRLAGMDTQYF. Full variable domain (missing parts from reference TRBV7-3 and TRBJ2-3): GAGVSQTPSNKVTEKGKYVELRCDPISGHTALYWYRQSLGQGPEFLIYFQGTGAADDSGLPNDRFFAVRPEGSVSTLKIQRTERGDSAVYLCASSPRLAGMDTQYFGPGTRLTVL.